This is a list of T cell receptor beta chains from one sample in a study of human T cells and chemical hapten exposure. TCRdb fed the RACE reads into MiXCR, producing one record per CDR3 protein. This sample yields roughly 120,000 distinct CDR3 sequences, of which about 13% are seen a single time; 2.5% to 3% belongs to the top ten. The sequencing used whole blood, collected in connection with sensitization to the hapten diphenylcyclopropenone (DPC). The receptors were gathered from a woman between 18 and 29 years old with alopecia areata. Some clones in this sample may be carry-over from other donors' samples. Each CDR3 is given with its conserved first and last residue. Each record gives: J gene, V gene, clone size, D gene, CDR3 DNA, CDR3 protein. The D gene is left open where the match is weak. Size is stated for part of the rows, as once, few or many counts, or as a class when the clone is expanded.

j_call: TRBJ1-2
v_call: TRBV30
clone_size: few
d_call: NA
cdr3_nt: TGTGCCCAGGGCAGGGACGGCTATGGCTACACCTTC
cdr3_aa: CAQGRDGYGYTF

j_call: TRBJ2-4
v_call: TRBV15
clone_size: few
d_call: TRBD2
cdr3_nt: TGTGCCACCAGCAGTCAGAGGACTAGCGGGGGGGCACGGGGTTCCAAAAACATTCAGTACTTC
cdr3_aa: CATSSQRTSGGARGSKNIQYF

j_call: TRBJ2-1
v_call: TRBV24-1
clone_size: few
d_call: TRBD2
cdr3_nt: TGTGCCACCGCGGGGGGCTCCTACAATGAGCAGTTCTTC
cdr3_aa: CATAGGSYNEQFF

j_call: TRBJ2-5
v_call: TRBV4-3
clone_size: many
d_call: TRBD2
cdr3_nt: TGCGCCAGCAGCCAGGCGGGAACGGGGGGATGGGAGACCCAGTACTTC
cdr3_aa: CASSQAGTGGWETQYF

j_call: TRBJ2-5
v_call: TRBV18
clone_size: few
d_call: TRBD2
cdr3_nt: TGTGCCAGCTCACCACTAGCGGGGGCTCCGTCCCAAGAGACCCAGTACTTC
cdr3_aa: CASSPLAGAPSQETQYF

j_call: TRBJ1-6
v_call: TRBV15
clone_size: NA
d_call: NA
cdr3_nt: TGTGCCACCAGCAGAGTCCGGAATTCACCCCTCCACTTT
cdr3_aa: CATSRVRNSPLHF

j_call: TRBJ1-1
v_call: TRBV28
clone_size: NA
d_call: NA
cdr3_nt: TGTGCCAGCGTGGGGTCACGCACTGAAGCTTTCTTT
cdr3_aa: CASVGSRTEAFF

j_call: TRBJ1-4
v_call: TRBV25-1
clone_size: NA
d_call: NA
cdr3_nt: TGTGCCAGCAGCGGGGATTCTAATGAAAAACTGTTTTTT
cdr3_aa: CASSGDSNEKLFF

j_call: TRBJ2-7
v_call: TRBV19
clone_size: few
d_call: NA
cdr3_nt: TGTGCCAGTAAGGGTCAGGGTGGTACCTACGAGCAGTACTTC
cdr3_aa: CASKGQGGTYEQYF

j_call: TRBJ2-1
v_call: TRBV29-1
clone_size: NA
d_call: NA
cdr3_nt: TGCAGCGCCTCGTTGATGCGGGCCTACAATGAGCAGTTCTTC
cdr3_aa: CSASLMRAYNEQFF

j_call: TRBJ2-2
v_call: TRBV12-3/TRBV12-4
clone_size: few
d_call: NA
cdr3_nt: TGTGCCAGCAGACCTAGGAGGGGCACCGGGGAGCTGTTTTTT
cdr3_aa: CASRPRRGTGELFF

j_call: TRBJ2-7
v_call: TRBV23-1
clone_size: NA
d_call: NA
cdr3_nt: TGCGCCAGCAGTCCGATCGGGAGCTCCTACGAGCAGTACTTC
cdr3_aa: CASSPIGSSYEQYF

j_call: TRBJ1-4
v_call: TRBV5-1
clone_size: few
d_call: TRBD1
cdr3_nt: TGCGCCAGCAGTCAAGACAGGGGCATGGAAAAACTGTTTTTT
cdr3_aa: CASSQDRGMEKLFF

j_call: TRBJ2-2
v_call: TRBV20-1
clone_size: few
d_call: TRBD2
cdr3_nt: TGCAGTGCTTGGACTAGCGGGGGCCTCGCGAACACCGGGGAGCTGTTTTTT
cdr3_aa: CSAWTSGGLANTGELFF

j_call: TRBJ1-1
v_call: TRBV18
clone_size: few
d_call: NA
cdr3_nt: TGTGCCAGCTCACCACCGGGAGGGTTATCAGGCAACACTGAAGCTTTCTTT
cdr3_aa: CASSPPGGLSGNTEAFF

j_call: TRBJ1-2
v_call: TRBV20-1
clone_size: NA
d_call: NA
cdr3_nt: TGCAGTGCTAGAAGGGAGAACTATGGCTACACCTTC
cdr3_aa: CSARRENYGYTF

j_call: TRBJ1-1
v_call: TRBV12-3/TRBV12-4
clone_size: few
d_call: TRBD1
cdr3_nt: TGTGGCGACAGGGAGGTGTACGAAGCTTTCTTT
cdr3_aa: CGDREVYEAFF

j_call: TRBJ1-5
v_call: TRBV6-1
clone_size: few
d_call: NA
cdr3_nt: TGTGCCACAACTTCCATACCCGGACAGTATAGCAATCAGCCCCAGCATTTT
cdr3_aa: CATTSIPGQYSNQPQHF

j_call: TRBJ1-5
v_call: TRBV7-8
clone_size: NA
d_call: NA
cdr3_nt: TGTGCCAGCGCCCACCAACGGGGTAGCAATCAGCCCCAGCATTTT
cdr3_aa: CASAHQRGSNQPQHF

j_call: TRBJ2-4
v_call: TRBV6-2/TRBV6-3
clone_size: many
d_call: NA
cdr3_nt: TGTGCCAGCAGTAAACCGCCGGGACCGAATTACTTC
cdr3_aa: CASSKPPGPNYF

j_call: TRBJ2-1
v_call: TRBV23-1
clone_size: NA
d_call: TRBD2
cdr3_nt: TGCGCCAGCAGTCTACCGACTAGCTGGCAGTTCTTC
cdr3_aa: CASSLPTSWQFF

j_call: TRBJ1-1
v_call: TRBV5-1
clone_size: NA
d_call: TRBD1
cdr3_nt: TGCGCCAGCAGCTCGCCAGGGGGCTACACTGAAGCTTTCTTT
cdr3_aa: CASSSPGGYTEAFF